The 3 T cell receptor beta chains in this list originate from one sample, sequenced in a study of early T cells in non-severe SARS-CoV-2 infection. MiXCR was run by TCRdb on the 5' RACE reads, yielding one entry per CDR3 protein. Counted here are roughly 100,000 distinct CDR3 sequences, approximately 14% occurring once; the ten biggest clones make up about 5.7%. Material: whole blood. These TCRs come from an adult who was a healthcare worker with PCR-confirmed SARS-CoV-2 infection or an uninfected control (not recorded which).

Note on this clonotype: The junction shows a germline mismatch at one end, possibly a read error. The CDR3, as DNA: TGTGCCAGCAGTGGGGAGGGCCCAGGGACTGAAGCCTTCTTT. It is translated as CASSGEGPGTEAFF. The chain carries TRBV2 and TRBJ1-1; D is possibly TRBD1 (5 bases). The CDR3 runs to 14 residues. Germline lookup yields CDR1 SNHLY and CDR2 FYNNEI.

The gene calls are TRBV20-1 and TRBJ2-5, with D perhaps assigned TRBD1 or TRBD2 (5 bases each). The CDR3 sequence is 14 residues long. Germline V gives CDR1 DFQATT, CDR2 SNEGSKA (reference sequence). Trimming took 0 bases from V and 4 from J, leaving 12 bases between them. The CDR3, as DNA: TGCAGTGCTAGAGATGACGGGGCAGGAGAGACCCAGTACTTC. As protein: CSARDDGAGETQYF.

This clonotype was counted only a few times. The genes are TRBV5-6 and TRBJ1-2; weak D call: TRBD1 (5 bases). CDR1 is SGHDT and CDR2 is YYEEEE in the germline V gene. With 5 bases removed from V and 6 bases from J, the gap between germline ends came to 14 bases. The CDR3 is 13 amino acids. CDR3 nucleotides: TGTGCCAGCAGTTTTGACAGAGTGGATGGCTACACCTTC. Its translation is CASSFDRVDGYTF.